The rows below give T cell receptor beta chains drawn from one sample of a study of blood T cell repertoires in COVID-19. Generated by immunoSEQ multiplex PCR, the TCRdb table keeps only in-frame clones and is missing some. Seen here are around 310,000 clones, approximately 90% observed once, and the top ten hold 3.5% to 4.5%. The sample comprised peripheral blood. The receptors were gathered from a woman between 45 and 65 years old with active or convalescent COVID-19. The CDR3 runs from the conserved cysteine through the conserved F or W. Each record gives: clone size, J gene, D gene, V gene, CDR3 DNA, CDR3 protein. D genes are given only for firm matches. A clone size is listed for some rows: how often the clone was seen (once, few, many), or a class if it is expanded.

.	TRBJ1-1	TRBD1	TRBV5-4	TGTGCCAGCAGCCCCAGACAGGGGACGGGCACTGAAGCTTTCTTT	CASSPRQGTGTEAFF
.	TRBJ2-2	.	TRBV3-1/TRBV3-2	TGTGCCAGCAGCCACGCCGGGGAGCTGTTTTTT	CASSHAGELFF
once	TRBJ2-3	TRBD1	TRBV28	TGTGCCAGCAGCAAAGACAGGGGAAGGACAGATACGCAGTATTTT	CASSKDRGRTDTQYF
.	TRBJ2-7	.	TRBV4-3	TGCGCCAGCAGCCTGAGCTTGCAGGGGGGCTCCTACGAGCAGTACTTC	CASSLSLQGGSYEQYF
.	TRBJ2-7	.	TRBV7-2	TGTGCCAGCAGCTCCACCGACTTGAGTTACTACGAGCAGTACTTC	CASSSTDLSYYEQYF
.	TRBJ2-7	.	TRBV19	TGTGCCAGTAGTTTTGGGCTTACCTACGAGCAGTACTTC	CASSFGLTYEQYF
.	TRBJ2-3	.	TRBV2	TGTGCCAGCAGTGAACAAAACAGCTTCCTCAGCACAGATACGCAGTATTTT	CASSEQNSFLSTDTQYF
.	TRBJ1-2	.	TRBV27	TGTGCCAGCAGTGTCGCAGGTCTCTATGGCTACACCTTC	CASSVAGLYGYTF
.	TRBJ2-7	TRBD2	TRBV6-5	TGTGCCAGCAGTACTAGCGGGAGTCTCCACGAGCAGTACTTC	CASSTSGSLHEQYF
.	TRBJ1-1	TRBD1	TRBV19	TGTGCCAGTAGTACCCTCAAGGGGGCAGGTACTGAAGCTTTCTTT	CASSTLKGAGTEAFF
.	TRBJ2-7	TRBD2	TRBV5-6	TGTGCCAGCAGCGTAGGTAGGCGGGAGGAGGACGAGCAGTACTTC	CASSVGRREEDEQYF
.	TRBJ2-2	.	TRBV19	TGTGCCAGTAGCCCACGGGGGAAGGGGACCGGGGAGCTGTTTTTT	CASSPRGKGTGELFF
.	TRBJ2-3	TRBD2	TRBV9	TGTGCCAGCAGCGTATCTGGGACTAGCGGGATGGATACGCAGTATTTT	CASSVSGTSGMDTQYF
few	TRBJ1-2	.	TRBV5-1	TGCGCCAGCAGCTTGGATGGCACTCCGCGGGATGGCTACACCTTC	CASSLDGTPRDGYTF
.	TRBJ1-5	.	TRBV2	TGTGCCAGCAAGGCCGGGACACAAAATCAGCCCCAGCATTTT	CASKAGTQNQPQHF
.	TRBJ1-1	TRBD1	TRBV2	TGTGCCAGCAGTCCCCCATTGGACAGGGAAATGAACACTGAAGCTTTCTTT	CASSPPLDREMNTEAFF
.	TRBJ1-2	TRBD1	TRBV18	TGTGCCAGCTCACCATCGGATGACAGGGGCGGCACCTTC	CASSPSDDRGGTF
.	TRBJ2-1	TRBD2	TRBV29-1	TGCAGCGTTGAAGGGAGGCTAGCGGGAGAAGAGTCCTACAATGAGCAGTTCTTC	CSVEGRLAGEESYNEQFF
.	TRBJ2-3	.	TRBV18	TGTGCCAGCTCGCCGTGGACATCCACAGATACGCAGTATTTT	CASSPWTSTDTQYF
.	TRBJ1-2	.	TRBV7-9	TGTGCCAGCAGCCTCCAAAACGCGGGCTACACCTTC	CASSLQNAGYTF
.	TRBJ1-1	TRBD1	TRBV5-1	TGCGCCAGCAGCCCGCGACAGGGGGCCGGCACTGAAGCTTTCTTT	CASSPRQGAGTEAFF
once	TRBJ2-2	TRBD2	TRBV4-1	TGCGCCAGCAGCCAATTAGCGGGGGGGCCCTTCGGGGAGCTGTTTTTT	CASSQLAGGPFGELFF